The T cell receptor (beta chain) under discussion was sequenced for a study of immune cell composition in non-small cell lung cancer. Study findings and constraints: Dominant in vivo tumour-associated clones were not shown to share tumour-reactive sequences.

Generated by immunoSEQ multiplex PCR, the TCRdb table keeps only in-frame clones and is missing some. In the table there are 3,000 to 4,000 clones, approximately 80% of which are singletons. Normal lung was sampled as far from the tumour as possible, at least 3 cm. The V end lost 7 bases, the J end lost 5 bases, and 23 bases lay between the germline ends. The CDR3 is 17 residues long. Notes on this clone: Its specificity is unknown.

This sequence was found in a human donor with non-small cell lung cancer. The rearrangement joins TRBV23-1 to TRBJ2-2; D is uncertain. TRBV23-1 is treated as an ORF (open reading frame) with a function not yet certain. The source material was non-adjacent lung tissue. CDR3 protein: CASTINLVGMYTGELFF. The CDR3 nucleotides read TGCGCCAGCACCATCAATCTGGTAGGGATGTATACCGGGGAGCTGTTTTTT.